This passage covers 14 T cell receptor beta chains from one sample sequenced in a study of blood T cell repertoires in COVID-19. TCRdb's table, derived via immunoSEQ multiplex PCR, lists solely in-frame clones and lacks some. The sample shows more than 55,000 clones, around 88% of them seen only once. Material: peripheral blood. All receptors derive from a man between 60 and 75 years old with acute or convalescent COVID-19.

The CDR3 region is CASSKGPRGTEAFF. Written as DNA, the CDR3 is TGTGCCAGCAGCAAAGGGCCGCGGGGTACTGAAGCTTTCTTT. The chain carries TRBV21-1 and TRBJ1-1. TRBV21-1 is flagged as a pseudogene. The CDR3 is made up of 14 amino acids.

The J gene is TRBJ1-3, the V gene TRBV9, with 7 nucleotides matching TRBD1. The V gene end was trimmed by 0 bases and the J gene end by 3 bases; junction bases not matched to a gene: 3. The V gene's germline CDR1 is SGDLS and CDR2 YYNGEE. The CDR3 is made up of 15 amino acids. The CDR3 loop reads CASSVEGGNGNTIYF. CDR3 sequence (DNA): TGTGCCAGCAGCGTAGAAGGGGGCAATGGAAACACCATATATTTT.

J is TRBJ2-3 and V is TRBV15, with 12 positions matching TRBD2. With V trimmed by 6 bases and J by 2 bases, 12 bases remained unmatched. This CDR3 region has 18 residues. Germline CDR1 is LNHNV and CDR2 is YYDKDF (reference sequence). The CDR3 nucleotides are TGTGCCACCAGACAATACTCGGGACTAGCGGGCATCACAGATACGCAGTATTTT. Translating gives CATRQYSGLAGITDTQYF.

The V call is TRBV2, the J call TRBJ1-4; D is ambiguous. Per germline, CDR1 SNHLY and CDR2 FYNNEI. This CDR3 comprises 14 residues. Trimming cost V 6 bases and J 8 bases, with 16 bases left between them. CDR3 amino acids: CASRSLAREEKLFF. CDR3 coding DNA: TGTGCCAGCAGGTCTCTGGCCCGGGAAGAAAAACTGTTTTTT. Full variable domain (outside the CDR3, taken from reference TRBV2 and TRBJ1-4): EPEVTQTPSHQVTQMGQEVILRCVPISNHLYFYWYRQILGQKVEFLVSFYNNEISEKSEIFDDQFSVERPDGSNFTLKIRSTKLEDSAMYFCASRSLAREEKLFFGSGTQLSVL.

The CDR3 sequence is CATSATGGNTIYF. The CDR3 nucleotides are TGTGCCACCAGCGCGACAGGTGGAAACACCATATATTTT. The V gene is TRBV24-1, the J gene TRBJ1-3, with a possible D match to TRBD1 (6 bases). V gave up 7 bases and J gave up 3 bases, with 9 bases separating them. Germline values: CDR1 KGHDR, CDR2 SFDVKD. The CDR3 is made up of 13 amino acids.

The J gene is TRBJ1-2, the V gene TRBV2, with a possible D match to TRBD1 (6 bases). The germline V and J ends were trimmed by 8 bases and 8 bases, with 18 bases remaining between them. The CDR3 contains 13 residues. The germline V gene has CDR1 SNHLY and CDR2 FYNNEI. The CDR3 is CASDEQGYSGYTF. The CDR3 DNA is TGTGCCAGCGACGAGCAGGGGTATTCCGGCTACACCTTC.

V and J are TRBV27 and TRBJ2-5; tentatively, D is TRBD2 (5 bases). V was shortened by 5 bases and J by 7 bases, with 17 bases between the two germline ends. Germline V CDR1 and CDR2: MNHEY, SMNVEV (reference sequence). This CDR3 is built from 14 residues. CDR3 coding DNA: TGTGCCAGCAGTCCAGGAGGTAGGGAAAGGACCCAGTACTTC. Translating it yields CASSPGGRERTQYF.

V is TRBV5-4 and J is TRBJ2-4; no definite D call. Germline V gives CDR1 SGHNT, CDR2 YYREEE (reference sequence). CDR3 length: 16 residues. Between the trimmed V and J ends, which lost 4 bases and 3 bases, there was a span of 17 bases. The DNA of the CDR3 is TGTGCCAGCAGCCCCGCACAGAAAATGGGCAAAAACATTCAGTACTTC. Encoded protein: CASSPAQKMGKNIQYF.

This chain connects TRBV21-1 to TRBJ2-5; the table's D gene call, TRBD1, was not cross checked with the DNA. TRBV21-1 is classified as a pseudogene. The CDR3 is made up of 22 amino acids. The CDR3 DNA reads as TGTGCCAGCAGCAAATTTATCAGGATAATAGAAGAGGCAGGGCCCCCTCAAGAGACCCAGTACTTC. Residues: CASSKFIRIIEEAGPPQETQYF.

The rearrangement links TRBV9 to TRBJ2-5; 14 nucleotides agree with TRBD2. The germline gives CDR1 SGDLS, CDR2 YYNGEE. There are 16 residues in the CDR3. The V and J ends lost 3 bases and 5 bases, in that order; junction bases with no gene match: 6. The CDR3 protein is CASSETSGRAGETQYF. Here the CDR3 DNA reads TGTGCCAGCAGCGAGACTAGCGGGAGGGCCGGGGAGACCCAGTACTTC.

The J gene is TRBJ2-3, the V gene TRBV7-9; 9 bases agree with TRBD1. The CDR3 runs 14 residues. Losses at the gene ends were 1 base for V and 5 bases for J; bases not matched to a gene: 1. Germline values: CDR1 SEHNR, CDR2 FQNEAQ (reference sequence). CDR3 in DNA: TGTGCCAGCAGCTTAGGACAGGGGGAAGATACGCAGTATTTT. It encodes CASSLGQGEDTQYF.

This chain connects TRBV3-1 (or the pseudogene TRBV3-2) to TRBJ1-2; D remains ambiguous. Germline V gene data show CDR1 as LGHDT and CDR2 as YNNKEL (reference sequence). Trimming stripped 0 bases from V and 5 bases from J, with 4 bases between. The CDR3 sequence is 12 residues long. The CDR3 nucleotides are TGTGCCAGCAGCCAAGATTTATATGGCTACACCTTC. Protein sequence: CASSQDLYGYTF.

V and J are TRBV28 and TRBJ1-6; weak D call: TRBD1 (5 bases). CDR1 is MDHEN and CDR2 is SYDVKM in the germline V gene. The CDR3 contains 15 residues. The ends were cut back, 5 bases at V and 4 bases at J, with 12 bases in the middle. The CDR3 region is CASSPRRGYNSPLHF. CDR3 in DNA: TGTGCCAGCAGTCCCCGGAGGGGTTATAATTCACCCCTCCACTTT.

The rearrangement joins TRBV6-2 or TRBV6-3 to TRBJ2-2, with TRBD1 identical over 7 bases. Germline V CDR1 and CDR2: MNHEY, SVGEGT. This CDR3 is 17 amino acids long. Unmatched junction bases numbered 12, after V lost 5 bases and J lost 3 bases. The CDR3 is CASSKRVTGLYTGELFF. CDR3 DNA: TGTGCCAGCAGTAAACGCGTGACAGGGTTATACACCGGGGAGCTGTTTTTT.